A selection of T cell receptor beta chains follows, all from one sample in a study of blood T cells in healthy people across ages. TCRdb re-derived calls from the 5' RACE reads in MiXCR, one entry per CDR3 protein. This sample yields 1.5 million to 2 million distinct CDR3 sequences, of which about 28% are seen a single time; about 8% belongs to the top ten. The source material was blood. Source of these receptors: a woman in her twenties or thirties in good health. Each CDR3 is given with its conserved first and last residue. A D gene is named only where the DNA matches it firmly. Rows give clone size only sometimes, using once, few, many, or a class for an expanded clone.

d_call: -; v_call: TRBV3-1; clone_size: -; j_call: TRBJ2-4; cdr3_aa: CASSQEGKGPKNIQYF; cdr3_nt: TGTGCCAGCAGCCAAGAGGGAAAGGGTCCCAAAAACATTCAGTACTTC
d_call: -; v_call: TRBV29-1; clone_size: many; j_call: TRBJ2-5; cdr3_aa: CSVVAGRSETQYF; cdr3_nt: TGCAGCGTTGTTGCAGGGAGGAGCGAGACCCAGTACTTC
d_call: -; v_call: TRBV6-5; clone_size: -; j_call: TRBJ2-1; cdr3_aa: CASSYSTVPPYNEQFF; cdr3_nt: TGTGCCAGCAGTTACTCGACCGTTCCACCTTACAATGAGCAGTTCTTC
d_call: TRBD1; v_call: TRBV7-8; clone_size: few; j_call: TRBJ2-3; cdr3_aa: CASSRTKRDRGATDTQYF; cdr3_nt: TGTGCCAGCAGTCGGACAAAGAGGGACAGGGGTGCCACAGATACGCAGTATTTT
d_call: TRBD2; v_call: TRBV5-1; clone_size: -; j_call: TRBJ2-4; cdr3_aa: CTSSVASGKIEQYF; cdr3_nt: TGCACCAGCAGCGTGGCTAGCGGGAAAATAGAGCAGTACTTC
d_call: -; v_call: TRBV10-2; clone_size: few; j_call: TRBJ2-1; cdr3_aa: CASSESGAPSSYNEQFF; cdr3_nt: TGCGCCAGCAGTGAAAGTGGAGCGCCAAGCTCCTACAATGAGCAGTTCTTC
d_call: TRBD1; v_call: TRBV4-2; clone_size: few; j_call: TRBJ2-1; cdr3_aa: CASSYGQGGRRKPSYNEQFF; cdr3_nt: TGTGCCAGCAGCTACGGACAGGGTGGACGGCGCAAACCTTCCTACAATGAGCAGTTCTTC
d_call: -; v_call: TRBV12-3/TRBV12-4; clone_size: few; j_call: TRBJ1-2; cdr3_aa: CASSYQGVYGYTF; cdr3_nt: TGTGCCAGCAGTTACCAAGGAGTCTATGGCTACACCTTC
d_call: -; v_call: TRBV9; clone_size: -; j_call: TRBJ2-1; cdr3_aa: CASSVEGGSSSYNEQFF; cdr3_nt: TGTGCCAGCAGCGTAGAGGGCGGTTCGAGCTCCTACAATGAGCAGTTCTTC
d_call: -; v_call: TRBV7-9; clone_size: few; j_call: TRBJ1-5; cdr3_aa: CASSTSAPNQHQHF; cdr3_nt: TGTGCCAGCAGCACCTCGGCCCCCAATCAGCACCAGCATTTT
d_call: -; v_call: TRBV27; clone_size: few; j_call: TRBJ1-2; cdr3_aa: CASSLRSGRGYTF; cdr3_nt: TGTGCCAGCAGTTTACGAAGCGGTAGGGGCTACACCTTC
d_call: -; v_call: TRBV6-1; clone_size: few; j_call: TRBJ2-7; cdr3_aa: CASSDPPDTGSYEQYF; cdr3_nt: TGTGCCAGCAGTGACCCTCCGGACACCGGATCCTACGAGCAGTACTTC
d_call: TRBD1; v_call: TRBV28; clone_size: -; j_call: TRBJ1-1; cdr3_aa: CASRLTGGVNTEAFF; cdr3_nt: TGTGCCAGCAGGCTGACAGGGGGGGTGAACACTGAAGCTTTCTTT
d_call: -; v_call: TRBV4-1; clone_size: once; j_call: TRBJ2-7; cdr3_aa: CTSWEGGPSYEQYF; cdr3_nt: TGCACCAGCTGGGAAGGCGGACCTTCGTACGAGCAGTACTTC
d_call: -; v_call: TRBV4-3; clone_size: many; j_call: TRBJ2-7; cdr3_aa: CASSQESTYEQYF; cdr3_nt: TGCGCCAGCAGCCAAGAAAGTACCTACGAGCAGTACTTC
d_call: TRBD1; v_call: TRBV3-1; clone_size: -; j_call: TRBJ1-4; cdr3_aa: CASSQAPSTGEGEKLFF; cdr3_nt: TGTGCCAGCAGCCAAGCCCCCTCGACAGGGGAGGGTGAAAAACTGTTTTTT
d_call: TRBD2; v_call: TRBV15; clone_size: -; j_call: TRBJ2-7; cdr3_aa: CATSSETGLAGGPNEQYF; cdr3_nt: TGTGCCACCAGCAGCGAAACTGGACTAGCGGGAGGGCCAAACGAGCAGTACTTC
d_call: -; v_call: TRBV2; clone_size: -; j_call: TRBJ2-1; cdr3_aa: CASSESSRASYEQFF; cdr3_nt: TGTGCCAGCAGTGAGTCTAGTAGAGCGTCCTATGAGCAGTTCTTC
d_call: -; v_call: TRBV3-1; clone_size: few; j_call: TRBJ1-6; cdr3_aa: CASSQVGINSPLHF; cdr3_nt: TGTGCCAGCAGCCAAGTGGGGATTAATTCACCCCTCCACTTT
d_call: TRBD2; v_call: TRBV30; clone_size: few; j_call: TRBJ2-1; cdr3_aa: CAWGTSGGQYNEQFF; cdr3_nt: TGTGCCTGGGGGACTAGCGGGGGCCAGTACAATGAGCAGTTCTTC
d_call: -; v_call: TRBV29-1; clone_size: once; j_call: TRBJ2-5; cdr3_aa: CGVRTGGSQETQYF; cdr3_nt: TGCGGCGTCCGAACAGGTGGCTCCCAAGAGACCCAGTACTTC
d_call: TRBD1; v_call: TRBV25-1; clone_size: once; j_call: TRBJ1-3; cdr3_aa: CASSAPGTEDSGSTIYF; cdr3_nt: TGTGCCAGCAGTGCGCCCGGGACAGAAGACTCTGGAAGCACCATATATTTT
d_call: -; v_call: TRBV4-1; clone_size: few; j_call: TRBJ2-7; cdr3_aa: CASSQDPVRSSYEQYF; cdr3_nt: TGCGCCAGCAGCCAAGATCCAGTGAGGAGCTCCTACGAGCAGTACTTC
d_call: -; v_call: TRBV7-9; clone_size: -; j_call: TRBJ2-1; cdr3_aa: CASSLGVGRQFF; cdr3_nt: TGTGCCAGCAGCTTGGGCGTAGGGCGACAGTTCTTC
d_call: -; v_call: TRBV16; clone_size: -; j_call: TRBJ1-2; cdr3_aa: CASSHRAGDYGYTF; cdr3_nt: TGTGCCAGCAGCCACAGGGCTGGGGACTATGGCTACACCTTC
d_call: -; v_call: TRBV2; clone_size: -; j_call: TRBJ2-1; cdr3_aa: CASSVFGSSYNEQFF; cdr3_nt: TGTGCCAGCAGTGTTTTTGGGAGCTCCTACAATGAGCAGTTCTTC
d_call: -; v_call: TRBV29-1; clone_size: many; j_call: TRBJ2-4; cdr3_aa: CSVRRDSSKNIQYF; cdr3_nt: TGCAGCGTTCGGAGGGACTCATCCAAAAACATTCAGTACTTC
d_call: -; v_call: TRBV20-1; clone_size: many; j_call: TRBJ2-3; cdr3_aa: CSARDPRSASTDTQYF; cdr3_nt: TGCAGTGCTAGAGATCCGCGCTCCGCTAGCACAGATACGCAGTATTTT
d_call: -; v_call: TRBV29-1; clone_size: many; j_call: TRBJ2-7; cdr3_aa: CSVRSAQGSRRSYEQYF; cdr3_nt: TGCAGCGTCCGTTCCGCTCAGGGATCTAGGAGATCCTACGAGCAGTACTTC
d_call: -; v_call: TRBV7-9; clone_size: -; j_call: TRBJ2-7; cdr3_aa: CASSSRGVPSYEQYF; cdr3_nt: TGTGCCAGCAGCTCCCGAGGGGTCCCGTCCTACGAGCAGTACTTC
d_call: TRBD2; v_call: TRBV5-1; clone_size: -; j_call: TRBJ2-3; cdr3_aa: CASSLPSGRMTDTQYF; cdr3_nt: TGCGCCAGCAGCTTGCCTAGCGGGAGAATGACAGATACGCAGTATTTT
d_call: -; v_call: TRBV7-9; clone_size: once; j_call: TRBJ2-5; cdr3_aa: CASRGLDEQYF; cdr3_nt: TGTGCCAGCAGGGGTCTGGATGAGCAGTACTTC
d_call: TRBD2; v_call: TRBV7-9; clone_size: many; j_call: TRBJ2-7; cdr3_aa: CASSSGEYYEQYF; cdr3_nt: TGTGCCAGCAGTAGCGGGGAGTACTACGAGCAGTACTTC
d_call: -; v_call: TRBV6-1; clone_size: few; j_call: TRBJ1-5; cdr3_aa: CASSIDGVLPQHF; cdr3_nt: TGTGCCAGCAGTATAGACGGAGTGTTGCCCCAGCATTTT
d_call: TRBD2; v_call: TRBV5-1; clone_size: -; j_call: TRBJ2-4; cdr3_aa: CASSLNPGLVIYEQYF; cdr3_nt: TGCGCCAGCAGCTTAAATCCGGGACTAGTTATCTATGAGCAGTACTTC
d_call: -; v_call: TRBV6-5; clone_size: -; j_call: TRBJ1-2; cdr3_aa: CASSYTWTGVYGYTF; cdr3_nt: TGTGCCAGCAGTTACACTTGGACGGGTGTCTATGGCTACACCTTC
d_call: -; v_call: TRBV2; clone_size: -; j_call: TRBJ2-1; cdr3_aa: CASNPDRYNEQFF; cdr3_nt: TGTGCCAGCAACCCGGACCGCTACAATGAGCAGTTCTTC
d_call: -; v_call: TRBV3-1; clone_size: -; j_call: TRBJ2-1; cdr3_aa: CASSSPGINEQFF; cdr3_nt: TGTGCCAGCAGCTCGCCGGGTATCAATGAGCAGTTCTTC